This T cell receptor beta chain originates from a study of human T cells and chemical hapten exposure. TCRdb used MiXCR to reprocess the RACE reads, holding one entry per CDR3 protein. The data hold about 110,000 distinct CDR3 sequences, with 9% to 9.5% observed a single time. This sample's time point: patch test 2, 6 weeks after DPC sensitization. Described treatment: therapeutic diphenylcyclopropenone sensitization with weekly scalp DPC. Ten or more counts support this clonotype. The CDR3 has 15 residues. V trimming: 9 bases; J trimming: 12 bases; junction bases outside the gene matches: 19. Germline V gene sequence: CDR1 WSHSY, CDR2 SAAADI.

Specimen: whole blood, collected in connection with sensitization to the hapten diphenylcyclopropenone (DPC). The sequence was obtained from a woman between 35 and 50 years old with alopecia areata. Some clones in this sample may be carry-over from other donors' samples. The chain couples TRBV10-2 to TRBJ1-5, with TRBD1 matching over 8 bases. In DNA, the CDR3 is TGCGCCAGTCTTTCCGGACAGGGACCCGTGGATCACCAGCATTTT. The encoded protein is CASLSGQGPVDHQHF.